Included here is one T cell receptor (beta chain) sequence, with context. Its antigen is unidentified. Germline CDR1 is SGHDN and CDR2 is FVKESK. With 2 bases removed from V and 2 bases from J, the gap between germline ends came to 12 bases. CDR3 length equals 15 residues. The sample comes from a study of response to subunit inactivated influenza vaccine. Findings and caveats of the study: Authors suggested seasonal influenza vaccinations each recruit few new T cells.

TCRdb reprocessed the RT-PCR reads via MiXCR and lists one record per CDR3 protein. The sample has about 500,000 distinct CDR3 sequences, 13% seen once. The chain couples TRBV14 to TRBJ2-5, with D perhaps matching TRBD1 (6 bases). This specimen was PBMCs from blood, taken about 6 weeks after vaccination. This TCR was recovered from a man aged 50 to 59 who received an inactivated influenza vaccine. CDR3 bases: TGTGCCAGCAGCCAATACCGGACAGCACAAGAGACCCAGTACTTC. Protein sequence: CASSQYRTAQETQYF. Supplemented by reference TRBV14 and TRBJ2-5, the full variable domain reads EAGVTQFPSHSVIEKGQTVTLRCDPISGHDNLYWYRRVMGKEIKFLLHFVKESKQDESGMPNNRFLAERTGGTYSTLKVQPAELEDSGVYFCASSQYRTAQETQYFGPGTRLLVL.